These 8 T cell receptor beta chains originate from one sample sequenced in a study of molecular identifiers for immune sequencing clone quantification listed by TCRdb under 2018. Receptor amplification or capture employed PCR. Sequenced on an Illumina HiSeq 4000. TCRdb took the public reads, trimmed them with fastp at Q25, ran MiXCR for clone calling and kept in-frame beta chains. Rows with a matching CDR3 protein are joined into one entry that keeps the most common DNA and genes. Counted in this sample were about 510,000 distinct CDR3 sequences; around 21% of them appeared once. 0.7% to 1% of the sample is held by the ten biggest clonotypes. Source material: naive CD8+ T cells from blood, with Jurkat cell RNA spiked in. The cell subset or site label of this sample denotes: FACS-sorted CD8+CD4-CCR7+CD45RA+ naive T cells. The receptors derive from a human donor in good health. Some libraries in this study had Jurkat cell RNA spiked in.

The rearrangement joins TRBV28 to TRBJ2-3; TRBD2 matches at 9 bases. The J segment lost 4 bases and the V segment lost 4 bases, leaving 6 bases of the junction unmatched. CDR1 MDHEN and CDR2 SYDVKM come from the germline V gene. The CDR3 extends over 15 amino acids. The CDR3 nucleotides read TGTGCCAGCAGTTATCGACTAGCGGCCCCAGATACGCAGTATTTT. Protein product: CASSYRLAAPDTQYF.

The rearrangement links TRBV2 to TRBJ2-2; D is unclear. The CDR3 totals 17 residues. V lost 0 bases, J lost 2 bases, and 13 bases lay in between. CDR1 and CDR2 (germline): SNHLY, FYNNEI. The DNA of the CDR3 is TGTGCCAGCAGTGAAGCGGCCCCACCCACCAACACCGGGGAGCTGTTTTTT. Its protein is CASSEAAPPTNTGELFF.

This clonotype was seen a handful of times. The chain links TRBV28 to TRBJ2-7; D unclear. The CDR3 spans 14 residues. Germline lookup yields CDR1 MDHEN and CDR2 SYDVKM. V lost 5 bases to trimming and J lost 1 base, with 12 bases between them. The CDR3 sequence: CASSTRTDSYEQYF. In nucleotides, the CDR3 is TGTGCCAGCAGTACGCGTACAGATTCCTACGAGCAGTACTTC.

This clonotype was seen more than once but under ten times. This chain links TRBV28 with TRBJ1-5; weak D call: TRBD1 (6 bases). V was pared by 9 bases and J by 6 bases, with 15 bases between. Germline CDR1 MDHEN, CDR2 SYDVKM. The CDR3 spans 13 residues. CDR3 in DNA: TGTGCCAGTGGCCGGGACATAGCTCAGCCCCAGCATTTT. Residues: CASGRDIAQPQHF.

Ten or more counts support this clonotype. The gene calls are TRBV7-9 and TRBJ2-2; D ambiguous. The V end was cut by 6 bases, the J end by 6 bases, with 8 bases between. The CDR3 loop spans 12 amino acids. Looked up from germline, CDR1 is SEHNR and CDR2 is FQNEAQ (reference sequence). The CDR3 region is CASSRSAGELFF. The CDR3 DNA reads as TGTGCCAGCAGTCGGTCCGCCGGGGAGCTGTTTTTT. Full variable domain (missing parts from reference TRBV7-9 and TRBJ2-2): DTGVSQNPRHKITKRGQNVTFRCDPISEHNRLYWYRQTLGQGPEFLTYFQNEAQLEKSRLLSDRFSAERPKGSFSTLEIQRTEQGDSAMYLCASSRSAGELFFGEGSRLTVL.

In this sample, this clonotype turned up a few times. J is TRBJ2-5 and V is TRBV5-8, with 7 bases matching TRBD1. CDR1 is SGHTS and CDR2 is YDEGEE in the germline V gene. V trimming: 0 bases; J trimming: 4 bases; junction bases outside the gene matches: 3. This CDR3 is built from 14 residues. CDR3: CASSLAQGIETQYF. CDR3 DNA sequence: TGTGCCAGCAGCTTGGCACAGGGGATAGAGACCCAGTACTTC.

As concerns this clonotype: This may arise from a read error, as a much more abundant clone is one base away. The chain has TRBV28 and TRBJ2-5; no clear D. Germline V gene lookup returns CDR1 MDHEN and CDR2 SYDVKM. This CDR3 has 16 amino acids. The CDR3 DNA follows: TGTGCCGGCAGAGAAGGTTTCAGGAGCGCAGGAGAGACCCAGTACTTC. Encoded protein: CAGREGFRSAGETQYF.

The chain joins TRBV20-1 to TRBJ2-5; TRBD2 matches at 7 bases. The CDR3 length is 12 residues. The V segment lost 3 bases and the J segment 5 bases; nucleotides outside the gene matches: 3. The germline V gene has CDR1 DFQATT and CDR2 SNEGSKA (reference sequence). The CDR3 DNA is TGCAGTGCTAGCGGGGAGGGTGAGACCCAGTACTTC. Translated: CSASGEGETQYF.